Detailed here is one T cell receptor (beta chain). Trimming removed 4 bases from V and 8 bases from J; junction bases left unmatched: 9. The CDR3 has 15 residues. Germline CDR1 is SGHAT and CDR2 is FQNNGV. This sample was included in a study of shared clonotypes between healthy human individuals. Study context: Each donor contributed plates that comprised three CD4 naive, three CD4 memory, two CD8 naive and one CD8 memory.

In the naive CD8 group, cells lacked CD45RO and were positively selected for CCR7, so terminally differentiated effector memory CD45RA+ cells were left out. Every one of the donors was a Caucasian adult that lived in Nashville, Tennessee. Deep-level running was used for the assay. Sequencing was performed with immunoSEQ multiplex PCR; in TCRdb, only in-frame clones are kept and a portion is missing. The data show around 1,900,000 clones, just under 95% seen once. The source is a man between 18 and 35 years old in good health. Some clones in this sample may be carry-over from other donors' samples. The sample consisted of naive CD8+ T cells from PBMCs. The chain links TRBV11-2 to TRBJ1-2, with 11 bases fitting TRBD1. The CDR3: CASSSAGQGAGGYTF. Here the CDR3 DNA reads TGTGCCAGCAGCTCGGCAGGACAGGGGGCCGGGGGCTACACCTTC.